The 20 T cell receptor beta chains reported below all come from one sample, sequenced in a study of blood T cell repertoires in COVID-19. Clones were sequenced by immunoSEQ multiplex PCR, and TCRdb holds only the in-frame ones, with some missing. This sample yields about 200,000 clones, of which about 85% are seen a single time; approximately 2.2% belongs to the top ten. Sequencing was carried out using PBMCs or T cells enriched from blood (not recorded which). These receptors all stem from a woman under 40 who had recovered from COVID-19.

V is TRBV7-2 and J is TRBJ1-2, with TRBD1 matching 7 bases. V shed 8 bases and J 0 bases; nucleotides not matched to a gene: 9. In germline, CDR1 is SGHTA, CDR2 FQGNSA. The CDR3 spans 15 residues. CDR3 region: CASGSGTAANYGYTF. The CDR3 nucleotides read TGTGCCAGCGGTTCGGGGACAGCCGCTAACTATGGCTACACCTTC.

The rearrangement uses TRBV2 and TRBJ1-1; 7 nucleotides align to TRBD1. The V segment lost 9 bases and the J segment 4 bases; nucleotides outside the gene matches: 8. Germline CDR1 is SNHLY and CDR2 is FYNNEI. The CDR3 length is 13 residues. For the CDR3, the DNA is TGTGCCAGTAGCAGGGACAGCGTCACTGAAGCTTTCTTT. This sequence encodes CASSRDSVTEAFF.

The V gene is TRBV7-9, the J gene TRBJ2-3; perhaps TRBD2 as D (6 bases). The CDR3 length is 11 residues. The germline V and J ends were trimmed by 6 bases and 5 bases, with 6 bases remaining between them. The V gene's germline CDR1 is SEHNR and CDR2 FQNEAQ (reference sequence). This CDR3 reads CASRGGDTQYF. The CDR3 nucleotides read TGTGCCAGCAGGGGGGGAGATACGCAGTATTTT.

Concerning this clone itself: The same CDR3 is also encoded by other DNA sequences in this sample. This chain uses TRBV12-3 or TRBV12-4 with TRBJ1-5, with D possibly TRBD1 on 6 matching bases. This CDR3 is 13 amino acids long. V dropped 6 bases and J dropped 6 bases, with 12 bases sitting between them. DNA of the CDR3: TGTGCCAGCAGCCAACAGGGTCGTCAGCCCCAGCATTTT. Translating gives CASSQQGRQPQHF.

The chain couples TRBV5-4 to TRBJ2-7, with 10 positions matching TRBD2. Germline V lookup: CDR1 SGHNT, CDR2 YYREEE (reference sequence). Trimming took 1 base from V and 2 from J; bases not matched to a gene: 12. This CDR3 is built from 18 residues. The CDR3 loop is CASSLYGLAGAFTYEQYF. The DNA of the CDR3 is TGTGCCAGCAGCTTGTATGGCCTAGCGGGAGCCTTCACCTACGAGCAGTACTTC.

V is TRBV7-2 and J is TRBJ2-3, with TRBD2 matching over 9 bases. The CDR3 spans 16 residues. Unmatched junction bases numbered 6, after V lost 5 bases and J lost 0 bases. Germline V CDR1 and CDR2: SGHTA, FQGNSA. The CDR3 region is CASSPKRGVSTDTQYF. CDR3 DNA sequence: TGTGCCAGCAGCCCCAAGCGGGGGGTTAGCACAGATACGCAGTATTTT.

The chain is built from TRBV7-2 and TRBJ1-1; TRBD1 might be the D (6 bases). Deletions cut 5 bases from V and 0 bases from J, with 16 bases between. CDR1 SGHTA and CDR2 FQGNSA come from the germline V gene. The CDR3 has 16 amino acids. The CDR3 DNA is TGTGCCAGCAGCAGGGAGGGGGGACTTTTGAACACTGAAGCTTTCTTT. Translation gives CASSREGGLLNTEAFF.

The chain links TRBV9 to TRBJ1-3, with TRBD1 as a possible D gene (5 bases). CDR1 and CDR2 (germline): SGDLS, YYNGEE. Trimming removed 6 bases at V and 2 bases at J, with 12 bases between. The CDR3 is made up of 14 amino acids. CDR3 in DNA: TGTGCCAGCACGCGGGGGGGTACTGGAAACACCATATATTTT. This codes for CASTRGGTGNTIYF.

CDR3 nucleotide sequence: TGTGCCAGCAGCCAAGATCAGCTGCTTCGGGTGGCAGATACGCAGTATTTT. It translates to CASSQDQLLRVADTQYF. V gene TRBV4-2 combines with J gene TRBJ2-3; the D is unclear. The V end lost 0 bases, the J end lost 4 bases, and 17 bases lay between the germline ends. The length of the CDR3 is 17 residues. Germline assignment: CDR1 LGHNA and CDR2 YNFKEQ.

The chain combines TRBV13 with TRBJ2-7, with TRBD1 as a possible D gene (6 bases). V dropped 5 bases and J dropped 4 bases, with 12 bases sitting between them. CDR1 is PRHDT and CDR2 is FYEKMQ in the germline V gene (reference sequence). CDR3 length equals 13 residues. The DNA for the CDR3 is TGTGCCAGCAGCCAGGACAGAGGTTACGAGCAGTACTTC. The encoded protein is CASSQDRGYEQYF.

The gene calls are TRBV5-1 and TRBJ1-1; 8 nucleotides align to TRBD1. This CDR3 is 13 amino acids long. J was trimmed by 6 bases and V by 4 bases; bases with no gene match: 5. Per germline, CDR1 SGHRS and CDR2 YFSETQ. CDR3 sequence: CASSPGQGPEAFF. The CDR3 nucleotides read TGCGCCAGCAGCCCTGGACAGGGTCCTGAAGCTTTCTTT.

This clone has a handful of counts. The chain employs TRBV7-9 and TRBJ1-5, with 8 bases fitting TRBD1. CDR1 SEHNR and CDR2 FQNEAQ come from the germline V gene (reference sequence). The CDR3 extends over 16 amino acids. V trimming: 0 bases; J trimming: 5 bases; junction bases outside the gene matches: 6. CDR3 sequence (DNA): TGTGCCAGCAGCTTAGCGACAGGGGCCTGGCATCAGCCCCAGCATTTT. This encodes CASSLATGAWHQPQHF. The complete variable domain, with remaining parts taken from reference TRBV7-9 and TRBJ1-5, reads DTGVSQNPRHKITKRGQNVTFRCDPISEHNRLYWYRQTLGQGPEFLTYFQNEAQLEKSRLLSDRFSAERPKGSFSTLEIQRTEQGDSAMYLCASSLATGAWHQPQHFGDGTRLSIL.

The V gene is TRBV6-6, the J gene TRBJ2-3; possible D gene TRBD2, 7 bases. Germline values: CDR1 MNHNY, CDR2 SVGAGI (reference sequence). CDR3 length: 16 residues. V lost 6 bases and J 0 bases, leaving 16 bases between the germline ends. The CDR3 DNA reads TGTGCCAGCAGGTCGCCTTGGGGGGGCAGCACAGATACGCAGTATTTT. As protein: CASRSPWGGSTDTQYF.

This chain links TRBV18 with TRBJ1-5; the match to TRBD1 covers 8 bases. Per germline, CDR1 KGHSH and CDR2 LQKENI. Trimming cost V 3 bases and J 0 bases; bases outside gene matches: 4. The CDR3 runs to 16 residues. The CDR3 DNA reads TGTGCCAGCTCACCGACGACAGGGGATAGCAATCAGCCCCAGCATTTT. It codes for CASSPTTGDSNQPQHF.

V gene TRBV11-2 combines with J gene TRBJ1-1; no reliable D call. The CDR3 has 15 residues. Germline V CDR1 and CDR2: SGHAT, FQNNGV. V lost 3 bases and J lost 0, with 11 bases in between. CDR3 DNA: TGTGCCAGCAGCTTGGCCGGAGGAATGAACACTGAAGCTTTCTTT. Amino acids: CASSLAGGMNTEAFF.

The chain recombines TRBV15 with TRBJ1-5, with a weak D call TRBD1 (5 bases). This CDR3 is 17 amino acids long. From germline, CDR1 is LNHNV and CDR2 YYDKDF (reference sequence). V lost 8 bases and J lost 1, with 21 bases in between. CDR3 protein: CATRGGEGFGSNQPQHF. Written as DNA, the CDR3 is TGTGCCACCCGCGGGGGTGAGGGCTTCGGGAGCAATCAGCCCCAGCATTTT.

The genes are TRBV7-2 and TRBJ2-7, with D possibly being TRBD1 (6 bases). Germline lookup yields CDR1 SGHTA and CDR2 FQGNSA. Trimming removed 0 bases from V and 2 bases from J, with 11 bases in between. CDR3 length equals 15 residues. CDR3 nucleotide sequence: TGTGCCAGCAGCTTAGCCACAGGGTCCCCCTACGAGCAGTACTTC. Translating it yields CASSLATGSPYEQYF.

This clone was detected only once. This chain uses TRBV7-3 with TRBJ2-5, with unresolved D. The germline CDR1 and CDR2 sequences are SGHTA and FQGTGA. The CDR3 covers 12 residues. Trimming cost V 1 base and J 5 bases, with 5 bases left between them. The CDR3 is CASSLNGETQYF. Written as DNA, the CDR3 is TGTGCCAGCAGCTTAAACGGGGAGACCCAGTACTTC.

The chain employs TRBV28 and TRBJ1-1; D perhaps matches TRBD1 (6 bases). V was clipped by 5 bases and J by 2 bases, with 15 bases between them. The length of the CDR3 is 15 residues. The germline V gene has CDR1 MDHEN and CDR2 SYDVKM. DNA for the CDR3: TGTGCCAGCAGTCCCCCAGGGGTTGGTAACACTGAAGCTTTCTTT. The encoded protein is CASSPPGVGNTEAFF.

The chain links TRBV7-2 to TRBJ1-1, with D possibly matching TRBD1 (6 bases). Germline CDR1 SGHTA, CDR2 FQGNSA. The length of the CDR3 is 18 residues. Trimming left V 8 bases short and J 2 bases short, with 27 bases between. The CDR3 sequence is CASQFKGRPDRGNTEAFF. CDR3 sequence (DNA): TGTGCCAGCCAATTCAAAGGGCGTCCGGACAGAGGTAACACTGAAGCTTTCTTT.